Below, one T cell receptor beta chain is given with its context. The data were obtained in a study of HIV-infected children after antiretroviral therapy interruption. Overall study: Most children had recorded EBV and CMV exposure. Interruption-arm samples span weeks 0, 12, interruption end (24 or 48), and about 3 years post-study.

This CDR3 is built from 15 residues. Trimming at V came to 1 base and at J to 4 bases, leaving 3 bases not matched to a gene. The germline V gene encodes CDR1 LGHDT and CDR2 YNNKEL (reference sequence). The sample's treatment: PENTA 11 planned treatment interruption arm or continuous ART arm. Naive CD4+ CD45RA+ CD45RO- T cells were sorted from thawed PBMCs. Unique molecular identifiers were included in an RNA-based 3' RACE TCR library. TCRdb redid the calling of the 3' RACE reads with MiXCR, one entry per CDR3 protein. The sample has about 89,000 distinct CDR3 sequences; approximately 6.9% are singletons.

The receptor comes from a pool of human donors with HIV. Sequenced here: CD45RA+ CD4+ T cells from PBMCs, pooled from several time points, sampled from a donor given antiretroviral therapy, either interrupted or continuous. Described subset: naive CD4+ CD45RA+ CD45RO- T cells. The J gene is TRBJ1-4, the V gene TRBV3-1; 7 bases map to TRBD1. The chain's CDR3 is CASSQVGQRNEKLFF. In nucleotides, the CDR3 is TGTGCCAGCAGCCAAGTGGGACAGCGTAATGAAAAACTGTTTTTT.